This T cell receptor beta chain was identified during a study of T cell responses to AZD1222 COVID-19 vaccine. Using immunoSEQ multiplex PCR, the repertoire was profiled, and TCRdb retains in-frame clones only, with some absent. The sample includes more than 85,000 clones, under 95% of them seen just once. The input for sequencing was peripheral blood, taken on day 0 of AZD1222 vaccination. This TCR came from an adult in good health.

CDR3 region: CASSPRGGYNSPLHF. CDR3 nucleotide sequence: TGCGCCAGCAGCCCACGGGGGGGGTATAATTCACCCCTCCACTTT. The V gene is TRBV5-1, the J gene TRBJ1-6; TRBD1 might be the D (5 bases). The CDR3 is 15 residues long. Trimming pared 4 bases from V and 4 bases from J, leaving 12 bases between. In germline, CDR1 is SGHRS, CDR2 YFSETQ. Full variable domain (outside the CDR3, taken from reference TRBV5-1 and TRBJ1-6): KAGVTQTPRYLIKTRGQQVTLSCSPISGHRSVSWYQQTPGQGLQFLFEYFSETQRNKGNFPGRFSGRQFSNSRSEMNVSTLELGDSALYLCASSPRGGYNSPLHFGNGTRLTVT.